These 16 T cell receptor beta chains were all obtained from the same sample, sequenced in a study of regulatory T cells in long-lasting Graves disease. For TCR beta, libraries came from iRepertoire HTBI primers and Arm-PCR of CDR3 regions. TCRdb processed the multiplex PCR reads anew with MiXCR; each CDR3 protein has one entry. The sample comprises about half a million distinct CDR3 sequences, around 12% of which are singletons, and almost 9% rests with the top ten. The time point here: newly diagnosed GD, antithyroid drugs for less than 3 months. RNA extracted from PBMCs served as the sequencing template. In addition, the sample was reused for a study of T cells in Graves' hyperthyroidism and ophthalmopathy.

Sequences were derived from peripheral blood mononuclear cells (PBMCs), sampled at new diagnosis, from a patient treated with antithyroid drugs. These receptors originate from a woman aged 30 to 39 with Graves disease.

This clonotype has at least ten counts. The genes are TRBV12-3 or TRBV12-4 and TRBJ2-2; D uncertain. V was trimmed by 6 bases and J by 0 bases, leaving 8 bases between them. This CDR3 has 14 amino acids. The CDR3 protein is CASRQNPNTGELFF. CDR3 coding DNA: TGTGCCAGCAGACAGAATCCGAACACCGGGGAGCTGTTTTTT.

This clonotype was detected many times. The chain is built from TRBV27 and TRBJ2-1, with a tentative D call TRBD2 (5 bases). The DNA end lines up better with TRBJ2-5; the J call may be wrong. This CDR3 is 13 amino acids long. CDR1 is MNHEY, CDR2 SMNVEV, per germline (reference sequence). CDR3 DNA: TGTGCCAGCAGTTTATTCCGAGGGGAGACCCAGTACTTC. Protein: CASSLFRGETQYF.

There are many counts of this clonotype. The DNA of the CDR3 is TGTGCCAGCTCACCGGTCACAGGGATCGGCGAAAAACTGTTTTTT. This sequence encodes CASSPVTGIGEKLFF. The J gene is TRBJ1-4, the V gene TRBV18; D might be TRBD1 (6 bases). With 3 bases removed from V and 8 bases from J, the gap between germline ends came to 16 bases. Germline values: CDR1 KGHSH, CDR2 LQKENI. The CDR3 spans 15 residues. Full variable domain (rest looked up from reference TRBV18 and TRBJ1-4): NAGVMQNPRHLVRRRGQEARLRCSPMKGHSHVYWYRQLPEEGLKFMVYLQKENIIDESGMPKERFSAEFPKEGPSILRIQQVVRGDSAAYFCASSPVTGIGEKLFFGSGTQLSVL.

This clonotype was counted at least ten times. This chain joins TRBV18 and TRBJ2-7; no definite D call. Germline values: CDR1 KGHSH, CDR2 LQKENI. Trimming pared 4 bases from V and 5 bases from J, leaving 18 bases between. CDR3 length: 15 residues. Here the CDR3 DNA reads TGTGCCAGCTCACTAGAGTATCTAAGGTCGGACGAGCAGTACTTC. Protein: CASSLEYLRSDEQYF.

This clonotype was seen a few times. The V and J genes are TRBV7-9 and TRBJ1-1, with D maybe TRBD1 (6 bases). CDR1 is SEHNR and CDR2 is FQNEAQ in the germline V gene (reference sequence). V gave up 5 bases and J gave up 5 bases, with 18 bases separating them. This CDR3 comprises 15 residues. In DNA form, the CDR3 reads TGTGCCAGCAGCCCCCGGACAGTGGGGTTGACTGAAGCTTTCTTT. It codes for CASSPRTVGLTEAFF. Together with reference TRBV7-9 and TRBJ1-1, the CDR3 gives the full variable domain: DTGVSQNPRHKITKRGQNVTFRCDPISEHNRLYWYRQTLGQGPEFLTYFQNEAQLEKSRLLSDRFSAERPKGSFSTLEIQRTEQGDSAMYLCASSPRTVGLTEAFFGQGTRLTVV.

This clonotype was observed a few times. The chain carries TRBV14 and TRBJ2-1, with 8 positions matching TRBD2. V lost 4 bases to trimming and J lost 9 bases; unmatched junction nucleotides: 14. The CDR3 is 16 amino acids. The germline V gene has CDR1 SGHDN and CDR2 FVKESK. CDR3 sequence (DNA): TGTGCCAGCAGCCCTCATAGACTAGCGATTATGGGTGAGCAGTTCTTC. As protein: CASSPHRLAIMGEQFF. Variable domain in full (rest from reference TRBV14 and TRBJ2-1): EAGVTQFPSHSVIEKGQTVTLRCDPISGHDNLYWYRRVMGKEIKFLLHFVKESKQDESGMPNNRFLAERTGGTYSTLKVQPAELEDSGVYFCASSPHRLAIMGEQFFGPGTRLTVL.

This clonotype was observed many times. This chain links TRBV18 with TRBJ1-2; no reliable D call. Germline V gene sequence: CDR1 KGHSH, CDR2 LQKENI. The CDR3 has 13 residues. The V end was cut by 2 bases, the J end by 5 bases, with 9 bases between. In DNA form, the CDR3 reads TGTGCCAGCTCACCAGGGCCCAGATATGGCTACACCTTC. It specifies CASSPGPRYGYTF.

This clonotype has at least ten counts. The rearrangement links TRBV5-1 to TRBJ2-1; TRBD2 aligns across 9 bases. From germline, CDR1 is SGHRS and CDR2 YFSETQ. The V segment lost 3 bases and the J segment 5 bases; nucleotides outside the gene matches: 6. This CDR3 has 15 residues. DNA of the CDR3: TGCGCCAGCAGCTCCCGGGTAGCGGGAGACAATGAGCAGTTCTTC. Translated, it gives CASSSRVAGDNEQFF.

This clonotype was recorded at least ten times. The chain combines TRBV6-2 or TRBV6-3 with TRBJ2-5; 10 nucleotides line up with TRBD2. This CDR3 is built from 18 residues. The trim removed 5 bases at V and 4 bases at J, leaving 16 bases unmatched. Germline CDR1 is MNHEY and CDR2 is SVGEGT. Here the CDR3 reads CASSTRRLAGAGGETQYF. CDR3 nucleotides: TGTGCCAGCAGTACCCGCAGACTAGCGGGTGCGGGGGGAGAGACCCAGTACTTC.

This clonotype has a count of ten or more. The V call is TRBV29-1, the J call TRBJ1-1, with D possibly TRBD1 on 6 matching bases. Germline V gives CDR1 SQVTM, CDR2 ANQGSEA. The CDR3 is 13 amino acids. V lost 6 bases and J lost 1, with 12 bases in between. Here the CDR3 reads CSVLQGWNTEAFF. The CDR3 region has the DNA TGCAGCGTGCTTCAGGGGTGGAACACTGAAGCTTTCTTT.

This clonotype appeared a few times. This sequence joins TRBV19 and TRBJ1-1; TRBD1 is a possible D gene (6 bases). The CDR3 is made up of 13 amino acids. V lost 5 bases, J lost 5 bases, and 12 bases lay in between. Per germline, CDR1 LNHDA and CDR2 SQIVND (reference sequence). CDR3 in DNA: TGTGCCAGTAGTTTTCAGGGGTCTACTGAAGCTTTCTTT. Protein product: CASSFQGSTEAFF.

This clonotype was recorded many times. V gene TRBV7-9 combines with J gene TRBJ2-7, with 10 bases aligning to TRBD2. Germline lookup yields CDR1 SEHNR and CDR2 FQNEAQ (reference sequence). The CDR3 is made up of 15 amino acids. V lost 0 bases to trimming and J lost 6 bases; unmatched junction nucleotides: 5. The DNA for the CDR3 is TGTGCCAGCAGCTTAGCCGGGACTAGCGTTCCCGAGCAGTACTTC. As protein: CASSLAGTSVPEQYF.

The V gene is TRBV5-6, the J gene TRBJ2-1; 10 nucleotides agree with TRBD1. V lost 3 bases and J lost 5; bases outside the gene matches: 5. In germline, CDR1 is SGHDT, CDR2 YYEEEE. The CDR3 runs 15 residues. The CDR3 reads CASSSDGTGDNEQFF. The CDR3 DNA follows: TGTGCCAGCAGCTCAGATGGGACAGGGGACAATGAGCAGTTCTTC.

On this clonotype: A much larger clone differs from this one at a single base, so this may be a read error. The DNA of the CDR3 is TGTGCCAGCAGTTTATCGCTCTCGGATGAGCAGTTCTTC. Its translation: CASSLSLSDEQFF. The chain has TRBV27 and TRBJ2-1; no firm D call. The germline CDR1 and CDR2 sequences are MNHEY and SMNVEV (reference sequence). This CDR3 has 13 amino acids. The V and J ends lost 0 bases and 8 bases respectively, with 8 bases between them.

The sample holds a few counts of this clonotype. The chain employs TRBV3-1 and TRBJ2-2; 8 positions match TRBD1. Trimming at V came to 4 bases and at J to 6 bases, leaving 10 bases not matched to a gene. Germline CDR1 and CDR2: LGHDT and YNNKEL (reference sequence). CDR3 length: 16 residues. The CDR3 nucleotides are TGTGCCAGCAGCCCGCTCGACAGGGGAACAGCCGGGGAGCTGTTTTTT. Protein product: CASSPLDRGTAGELFF.

This clonotype was seen a handful of times. This CDR3 is CASSQTQGGNPEAFF. The DNA of the CDR3 is TGCGCCAGCAGCCAAACCCAAGGGGGAAATCCTGAAGCTTTCTTT. The chain combines TRBV4-1 with TRBJ1-1; tentatively, D is TRBD1 (6 bases). The V end was cut by 2 bases, the J end by 6 bases, with 16 bases between. Germline V gene sequence: CDR1 MGHRA, CDR2 YSYEKL. CDR3 length: 15 residues.